Each of the 8 T cell receptor beta chains below was sequenced from the same sample in a study of blood T cell repertoires in COVID-19. The data were produced by immunoSEQ multiplex PCR, yet TCRdb's version contains in-frame clones alone and is incomplete. The table includes just over 150,000 clones, approximately 86% detected once. The sequenced sample was peripheral blood. All receptors come from a woman aged 40 to 50 with COVID-19, enrolled during active disease.

This rearrangement joins TRBV4-2 to TRBJ2-7, with 13 bases that match TRBD2. Germline V gene lookup returns CDR1 LGHNA and CDR2 YNFKEQ. V was pared by 1 base and J by 4 bases, with 4 bases of the junction left unmatched. The CDR3 consists of 16 residues. This chain's CDR3 is CASSQGTSGGLYEQYF. In nucleotides, the CDR3 is TGTGCCAGCAGCCAAGGGACTAGCGGGGGACTTTACGAGCAGTACTTC.

The chain links TRBV10-3 to TRBJ1-1; D gene ambiguous. Germline lookup yields CDR1 ENHRY and CDR2 SYGVKD. The ends were cut back, 4 bases at V and 1 base at J, with 10 bases in the middle. The CDR3 length is 14 residues. CDR3 region: CAISVDQANTEAFF. The CDR3 DNA reads as TGTGCCATCAGTGTAGACCAGGCGAACACTGAAGCTTTCTTT.

This clone was observed a handful of times. This sequence joins TRBV3-1 (or the pseudogene TRBV3-2) and TRBJ2-1, with D hard to call. V was cut by 3 bases and J by 9 bases, with 9 bases left in between. Germline V lookup: CDR1 LGHDT, CDR2 YNNKEL (reference sequence). The CDR3 covers 12 residues. As DNA, the CDR3 is TGTGCCAGCAGCCACGGTGGTGGTGAGCAGTTCTTC. Amino acid sequence: CASSHGGGEQFF.

The genes are TRBV11-3 and TRBJ2-3; tentative D call: TRBD2 (6 bases). Trimming cost V 3 bases and J 2 bases, with 12 bases left between them. The CDR3 has 15 amino acids. Germline CDR1 and CDR2: SGHNT and YENEEA. The CDR3 reads CASSFGGATTDTQYF. The CDR3 DNA sequence: TGTGCCAGCAGCTTTGGCGGGGCGACCACAGATACGCAGTATTTT. Looking up the rest from reference TRBV11-3 and TRBJ2-3 gives the full variable domain: EAGVVQSPRYKIIEKKQPVAFWCNPISGHNTLYWYLQNLGQGPELLIRYENEEAVDDSQLPKDRFSAERLKGVDSTLKIQPAELGDSAVYLCASSFGGATTDTQYFGPGTRLTVL.

V and J are TRBV28 and TRBJ2-2; 12 nucleotides agree with TRBD2. This CDR3 contains 16 residues. CDR1 is MDHEN and CDR2 is SYDVKM in the germline V gene. V lost 5 bases to trimming and J lost 5 bases; unmatched junction nucleotides: 6. The CDR3 DNA sequence: TGTGCCAGCAGTCCCCCGACTAGCGGGAGAACCGGGGAGCTGTTTTTT. The encoded protein is CASSPPTSGRTGELFF.

The V call is TRBV9, the J call TRBJ2-2; possibly TRBD2 for D (5 bases). Germline-derived CDR1 and CDR2 are SGDLS and YYNGEE. The CDR3 covers 15 residues. Trimming stripped 3 bases from V and 1 base from J, with 10 bases between. The CDR3 is CASSGTRGNTGELFF. The CDR3 nucleotides are TGTGCCAGCAGCGGAACCCGGGGGAACACCGGGGAGCTGTTTTTT.

The V gene is TRBV7-9, the J gene TRBJ2-3, with TRBD2 identical over 12 bases. Germline CDR1 SEHNR, CDR2 FQNEAQ (reference sequence). With V trimmed by 1 base and J by 1 base, 0 bases remained unmatched. The CDR3 totals 16 residues. The CDR3 sequence: CASSLGLAGGTDTQYF. The CDR3 coding sequence is TGTGCCAGCAGCTTAGGACTAGCGGGGGGCACAGATACGCAGTATTTT.

The V and J genes are TRBV7-3 and TRBJ2-1; no clear D. Per germline, CDR1 SGHTA and CDR2 FQGTGA. Trimming cost V 5 bases and J 7 bases, with 21 bases left between them. This CDR3 contains 16 residues. CDR3 DNA: TGTGCCAGCAGCCCAGCCCCTGGAGAATTGGGTAATGAGCAGTTCTTC. It is translated as CASSPAPGELGNEQFF. The whole variable domain, remainder taken from reference TRBV7-3 and TRBJ2-1, is GAGVSQTPSNKVTEKGKYVELRCDPISGHTALYWYRQSLGQGPEFLIYFQGTGAADDSGLPNDRFFAVRPEGSVSTLKIQRTERGDSAVYLCASSPAPGELGNEQFFGPGTRLTVL.